This T cell receptor (beta chain) was profiled in a study of blood T cell repertoires in COVID-19. Study-wide background: In each case, the material was cDNA or gDNA derived from T cells, B-cell-depleted T cells, or PBMCs.

Produced via immunoSEQ multiplex PCR; TCRdb's table is partial and in-frame only. This repertoire shows 160,000 or so clones, approximately 87% found once; its top ten account for 10% to 13%. The germline V gene encodes CDR1 SGHTA and CDR2 FQGNSA. The CDR3 length is 15 residues. J was trimmed by 5 bases and V by 2 bases; bases with no gene match: 5. The sequenced sample consisted of peripheral blood. J is TRBJ2-5 and V is TRBV7-2; 10 nucleotides agree with TRBD2. The TCR originated in a woman in her sixties or seventies with COVID-19, enrolled during active disease. The CDR3 DNA reads TGTGCCAGCAGCTTATCAGCGGGGGGGCTTGAGACCCAGTACTTC. Amino acid sequence: CASSLSAGGLETQYF.